These 24 T cell receptor beta chains were sequenced from one sample in a study of preoperative IRX-2 immunotherapy in early breast cancer. Here immunoSEQ multiplex PCR was the method, and the copy in TCRdb shows in-frame clones only, minus some. Of approximately 100,000 clones in the sample, 86% were seen once. The treatment was: preoperative locoregional IRX-2 cytokine immunotherapy. The sequencing used tumor tissue, collected after IRX-2 immunotherapy. These receptors were collected from a human donor with breast cancer.

The chain joins TRBV19 to TRBJ1-1; 9 bases are shared with TRBD1. Per germline, CDR1 LNHDA and CDR2 SQIVND (reference sequence). CDR3 length equals 16 residues. V was pared by 3 bases and J by 7 bases, with 12 bases of the junction left unmatched. CDR3 DNA sequence: TGTGCCAGTAGTATTCCTCCCGGGACAGGGTTATTTGAAGCTTTCTTT. Translating it yields CASSIPPGTGLFEAFF. The entire variable domain, with the rest obtained from reference TRBV19 and TRBJ1-1, is as follows: DGGITQSPKYLFRKEGQNVTLSCEQNLNHDAMYWYRQDPGQGLRLIYYSQIVNDFQKGDIAEGYSVSREKKESFPLTVTSAQKNPTAFYLCASSIPPGTGLFEAFFGQGTRLTVV.

This chain connects TRBV1 to TRBJ1-4; TRBD1, the table's D call, was not compared with the DNA. TRBV1 is a documented pseudogene. CDR3 size: 16 residues. The CDR3: CTSSHRQPHNDEKLFF. The CDR3 DNA follows: TGCACCAGCAGCCACAGACAGCCCCATAACGATGAAAAACTGTTTTTT.

The chain carries TRBV28 and TRBJ1-5; D is undetermined. CDR3 length: 13 residues. Between the trimmed V and J ends, which lost 7 bases and 4 bases, there was a span of 11 bases. The V gene's germline CDR1 is MDHEN and CDR2 SYDVKM. The CDR3 region has the DNA TGTGCCAGCACCCGAAGAAATAATCAGCCCCAGCATTTT. Protein product: CASTRRNNQPQHF.

This clone is a singleton in its sample. The chain has TRBV5-1 and TRBJ2-1; D might be TRBD2 (6 bases). This CDR3 has 15 residues. The V end lost 5 bases, the J end lost 0 bases, and 12 bases lay between the germline ends. Germline V gives CDR1 SGHRS, CDR2 YFSETQ. The CDR3 region has the DNA TGCGCCAGCAGGTCCGGGACTCTCTCCTACAATGAGCAGTTCTTC. Translating it yields CASRSGTLSYNEQFF.

The chain combines TRBV11-3 with TRBJ2-3; TRBD2 matches 9 bases. Trimming at V came to 3 bases and at J to 5 bases, leaving 6 bases not matched to a gene. The CDR3 length is 15 residues. Germline-derived CDR1 and CDR2 are SGHNT and YENEEA. CDR3 coding DNA: TGTGCCAGCAGCTTGAGCGGGGGGCGGGAAGATACGCAGTATTTT. Translation gives CASSLSGGREDTQYF. Full variable domain (outside the CDR3, taken from reference TRBV11-3 and TRBJ2-3): EAGVVQSPRYKIIEKKQPVAFWCNPISGHNTLYWYLQNLGQGPELLIRYENEEAVDDSQLPKDRFSAERLKGVDSTLKIQPAELGDSAVYLCASSLSGGREDTQYFGPGTRLTVL.

The chain couples TRBV28 to TRBJ2-5, with D possibly being TRBD2 (5 bases). Germline loops: CDR1 MDHEN, CDR2 SYDVKM. V was clipped by 2 bases and J by 4 bases, with 11 bases between them. The length of the CDR3 is 14 residues. Here the CDR3 DNA reads TGTGCCAGCAGTTTAAACGGGGTTGGAGAGACCCAGTACTTC. As protein: CASSLNGVGETQYF.

The CDR3 spells CASSASPIQGSNEQFF. The CDR3 DNA is TGTGCCAGCAGCGCCTCTCCGATTCAGGGAAGCAATGAGCAGTTCTTC. The chain is built from TRBV6-7 and TRBJ2-1; D is perhaps TRBD1 (5 bases). Being an ORF, TRBV6-7 has a function that is uncertain. Trimming cost V 6 bases and J 6 bases, with 21 bases left between them. The CDR3 extends over 16 amino acids.

The CDR3 DNA follows: TGTGCCAGCAGTGACGGGGCAGCCACAGATACGCAGTATTTT. Translating gives CASSDGAATDTQYF. J is TRBJ2-3 and V is TRBV6-8; D assignment may be TRBD1 or TRBD2 (5 bases each). Germline values: CDR1 MNHGY, CDR2 SAAAGT. Trimming took 5 bases from V and 2 from J, leaving 11 bases between them. The CDR3 loop spans 14 amino acids.

The J gene is TRBJ1-5, the V gene TRBV19; D is undetermined. The V gene's germline CDR1 is LNHDA and CDR2 SQIVND (reference sequence). The CDR3 has 15 amino acids. The germline V and J ends were trimmed by 3 bases and 7 bases, with 16 bases remaining between them. CDR3 nucleotide sequence: TGTGCCAGTAGTATCCTAAAGGCGGAATACCAGCCCCAGCATTTT. It is translated as CASSILKAEYQPQHF.

V gene TRBV19 combines with J gene TRBJ2-2, with a possible D match to TRBD2 (6 bases). V lost 5 bases and J lost 5, with 6 bases in between. CDR1 and CDR2 (germline): LNHDA, SQIVND (reference sequence). The length of the CDR3 is 12 residues. The CDR3 DNA reads as TGTGCCAGTAGTCGGGAGACCGGGGAGCTGTTTTTT. This gives the protein CASSRETGELFF.

The chain joins TRBV5-1 to TRBJ1-1; a possible D gene is TRBD1 (5 bases). The CDR3 consists of 14 residues. CDR1 is SGHRS and CDR2 is YFSETQ in the germline V gene. The V end lost 4 bases, the J end lost 1 base, and 11 bases lay between the germline ends. The CDR3 region has the DNA TGCGCCAGCAGCCCCCAGGGAGGGAACACTGAAGCTTTCTTT. This sequence encodes CASSPQGGNTEAFF.

This chain's CDR3 is CASTARLNTEAFF. For the CDR3, the DNA is TGCGCCAGCACGGCCCGGTTGAACACTGAAGCTTTCTTT. The genes are TRBV23-1 and TRBJ1-1; D call uncertain. TRBV23-1 is placed among ORFs of uncertain function. The CDR3 spans 13 residues. Trimming took off 7 bases at V and 0 bases at J, with 9 bases between the two ends.

This rearrangement joins TRBV19 to TRBJ1-1; D possibly corresponds to TRBD1 (5 bases). V was cut by 3 bases and J by 1 base, with 21 bases left in between. Germline CDR1 and CDR2: LNHDA and SQIVND (reference sequence). This CDR3 is 18 amino acids long. The CDR3 loop reads CASSIPPQKTAWNTEAFF. CDR3 bases: TGTGCCAGTAGTATCCCCCCTCAGAAGACAGCCTGGAACACTGAAGCTTTCTTT.

This chain connects TRBV28 to TRBJ1-3; D unresolved. V was shortened by 8 bases and J by 8 bases, with 22 bases between the two germline ends. Germline lookup yields CDR1 MDHEN and CDR2 SYDVKM. The CDR3 is 15 residues long. CDR3 sequence reads: CASVDPTPSGHTIYF. The CDR3 coding sequence is TGTGCCAGCGTTGACCCTACCCCATCCGGACACACCATATATTTT.

This chain joins TRBV5-1 and TRBJ2-1, with 8 bases fitting TRBD2. This CDR3 has 16 amino acids. The V and J ends lost 3 bases and 5 bases, in that order; junction bases with no gene match: 10. Germline V gene data show CDR1 as SGHRS and CDR2 as YFSETQ. CDR3 protein: CASSSRPGTRNNEQFF. The CDR3 DNA reads as TGCGCCAGCAGCTCGCGGCCCGGGACTAGGAACAATGAGCAGTTCTTC.

V usage is TRBV28 and J usage is TRBJ2-5, with TRBD2 matching over 8 bases. Trimming at V came to 1 base and at J to 5 bases, leaving 6 bases not matched to a gene. Germline V gene lookup returns CDR1 MDHEN and CDR2 SYDVKM. CDR3 length: 15 residues. The chain's CDR3 is CASSLSGRGRETQYF. CDR3 nucleotides: TGTGCCAGCAGTTTATCCGGGAGGGGCCGGGAGACCCAGTACTTC.

The chain couples TRBV7-7 to TRBJ1-2; TRBD1 agrees at 8 bases. The germline CDR1 and CDR2 sequences are SSHAT and FNYEAQ (reference sequence). The CDR3 runs 16 residues. V dropped 5 bases and J dropped 4; count of bases not matched to a gene: 12. CDR3 loop: CASSGDYRGAGYGYTF. The DNA of the CDR3 is TGTGCCAGCAGCGGGGACTACAGGGGGGCAGGCTATGGCTACACCTTC. Full variable domain (rest looked up from reference TRBV7-7 and TRBJ1-2): GAGVSQSPRYKVTKRGQDVTLRCDPISSHATLYWYQQALGQGPEFLTYFNYEAQPDKSGLPSDRFSAERPEGSISTLTIQRTEQRDSAMYRCASSGDYRGAGYGYTFGSGTRLTVV.

The genes are TRBV5-1 and TRBJ2-2; D unresolved. There are 14 residues in the CDR3. V gave up 1 base and J gave up 4 bases, with 8 bases separating them. From germline, CDR1 is SGHRS and CDR2 YFSETQ. CDR3 region: CASSLKGSTGELFF. The CDR3 DNA follows: TGCGCCAGCAGCTTGAAAGGTTCCACCGGGGAGCTGTTTTTT.

This chain uses TRBV28 with TRBJ2-2; D gene uncertain. The CDR3 runs 13 residues. Trimming removed 5 bases from V and 4 bases from J, with 8 bases in between. The germline V gene has CDR1 MDHEN and CDR2 SYDVKM. CDR3 sequence (DNA): TGTGCCAGCAGTCCCCCAAGCACCGGGGAGCTGTTTTTT. Protein sequence: CASSPPSTGELFF.

V gene TRBV11-3 combines with J gene TRBJ2-5; 10 nucleotides line up with TRBD1. This CDR3 spans 14 amino acids. V lost 5 bases, J lost 5 bases, and 5 bases stayed unmatched. Per the germline V gene, CDR1 is SGHNT and CDR2 is YENEEA. The CDR3 bases are TGTGCCAGCAGCCTGACAGGGGGCGGGGAGACCCAGTACTTC. Residues: CASSLTGGGETQYF.

This rearrangement joins TRBV5-1 to TRBJ1-3, with D possibly being TRBD1 (5 bases). V was shortened by 4 bases and J by 5 bases, with 13 bases between the two germline ends. Germline loops: CDR1 SGHRS, CDR2 YFSETQ. The CDR3 length is 14 residues. The CDR3 protein is CASSEGTGRNTIYF. Here the CDR3 DNA reads TGCGCCAGCAGCGAGGGGACCGGCAGAAACACCATATATTTT. Drawing the rest from reference TRBV5-1 and TRBJ1-3, the complete variable domain is KAGVTQTPRYLIKTRGQQVTLSCSPISGHRSVSWYQQTPGQGLQFLFEYFSETQRNKGNFPGRFSGRQFSNSRSEMNVSTLELGDSALYLCASSEGTGRNTIYFGEGSWLTVV.

The J gene is TRBJ1-1, the V gene TRBV7-1, with 9 bases that match TRBD1. TRBV7-1 is recorded as an ORF, its role being uncertain. V shed 4 bases and J 5 bases; nucleotides not matched to a gene: 14. The CDR3 contains 17 residues. Here the CDR3 reads CASSLVAQGAKWTEAFF. CDR3 DNA sequence: TGTGCCAGCAGCTTAGTGGCACAGGGGGCGAAATGGACTGAAGCTTTCTTT.

This chain joins TRBV29-1 and TRBJ1-5, with a weak D call TRBD1 (6 bases). The CDR3 totals 13 residues. V dropped 8 bases and J dropped 7 bases, with 18 bases sitting between them. Per germline, CDR1 SQVTM and CDR2 ANQGSEA. The CDR3 is CSIRPNRDQPQHF. The CDR3 DNA reads as TGCAGCATCCGGCCCAACAGGGACCAGCCCCAGCATTTT.

Comment on this clone: Coverage ceases 1 residue before the CDR3 finishes, and the germline J gene fills in the end. The chain recombines TRBV10-3 with TRBJ2-7; 8 nucleotides align to TRBD2. The ends lost 2 bases at V and 2 bases at J; junction bases unmatched: 17. The V gene's germline CDR1 is ENHRY and CDR2 SYGVKD. This CDR3 spans 19 amino acids. This chain's CDR3 is CAISEPGQPRTSSTYEQYF. The CDR3 bases that were read are TGTGCCATCAGTGAGCCGGGACAACCGCGGACTAGCAGCACCTACGAGCAGTAC.